The clone carrying this T cell receptor (beta chain) has a count of ten or more. The data derive from a study of T-cell memory formation after mild COVID-19. TCRdb called the 5' RACE reads again in MiXCR, with one record for every CDR3 protein. The sample contains roughly 200,000 distinct CDR3 sequences, about 9.2% of which appear only once. CDR3 length: 15 residues. The ends lost 2 bases at V and 7 bases at J; junction bases unmatched: 5. Germline assignment: CDR1 SGDLS and CDR2 YYNGEE. The sequenced sample was PBMCs or a T cell subset sorted from them (not recorded which). The chain couples TRBV9 to TRBJ2-7; 14 positions agree with TRBD2. The source of this sequence is a man younger than 35 who had mild COVID-19 (a few samples of this study predate the infection). Cell type and time point are not known. CDR3 sequence (DNA): TGTGCCAGCAGCGTGGGACTAGCGGGGGAAAGAGAGCAGTACTTC. It yields the protein CASSVGLAGEREQYF. Together with reference TRBV9 and TRBJ2-7, the CDR3 gives the full variable domain: DSGVTQTPKHLITATGQRVTLRCSPRSGDLSVYWYQQSLDQGLQFLIQYYNGEERAKGNILERFSAQQFPDLHSELNLSSLELGDSALYFCASSVGLAGEREQYFGPGTRLTVT.